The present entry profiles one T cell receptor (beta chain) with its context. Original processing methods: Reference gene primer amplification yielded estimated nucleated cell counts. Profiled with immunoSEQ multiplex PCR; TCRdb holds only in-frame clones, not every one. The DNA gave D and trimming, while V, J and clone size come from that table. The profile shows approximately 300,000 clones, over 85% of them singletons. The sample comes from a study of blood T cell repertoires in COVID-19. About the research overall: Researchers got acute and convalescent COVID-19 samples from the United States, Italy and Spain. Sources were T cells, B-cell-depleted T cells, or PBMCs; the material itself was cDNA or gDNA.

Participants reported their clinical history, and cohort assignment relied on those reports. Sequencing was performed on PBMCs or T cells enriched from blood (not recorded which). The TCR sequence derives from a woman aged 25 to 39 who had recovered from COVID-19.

CDR3 coding DNA: TGCGCCAGCAGCCAAGGGGCGAGGGGGCGCGGAGATACGCAGTATTTT. It is translated as CASSQGARGRGDTQYF. The V and J genes are TRBV4-3 and TRBJ2-3; 7 bases are a match to TRBD1. Germline V gene data show CDR1 as LGHNA and CDR2 as YSLEER. Unmatched junction bases numbered 9, after V lost 1 base and J lost 5 bases. The CDR3 is 16 amino acids.